This paragraph reports one T cell receptor (beta chain). These data originate in a study of blood T cell repertoires in COVID-19. Across the study: The United States, Italy and Spain provided the acute and convalescent COVID-19 samples. PBMCs, B-cell-depleted T cells, or T cells provided the cDNA or gDNA that made up the material.

Germline V gene data show CDR1 as SGHNT and CDR2 as YENEEA. The CDR3 consists of 14 residues. V was clipped by 3 bases and J by 6 bases; unmatched bases: 6. Original methodology: Counts of nucleated cells, estimated from reference gene primer amplification, were obtained. The table came from immunoSEQ multiplex PCR; TCRdb's copy has only in-frame clones and leaves some out. V, J and clone size reflect that table, while D and trimming were determined from the DNA. The repertoire holds roughly 130,000 clones, with roughly 82% as singletons. Sequencing was carried out using peripheral blood. V gene TRBV11-3 combines with J gene TRBJ2-7; 9 bases map to TRBD1. The TCR sequence derives from a man older than 75 with acute or convalescent COVID-19. CDR3 sequence (DNA): TGTGCCAGCAGCTTGGGACAGGGAGTCTCCGAGCAGTACTTC. Translating gives CASSLGQGVSEQYF.